This T cell receptor (beta chain) is from a study of control samples from healthy donors and cancer patients. The protocol was immunoSEQ multiplex PCR, while the TCRdb copy is restricted to in-frame clones and leaves out a portion. The sample gives roughly 200,000 clones, 90% to 95% of which show up once; about 1.6% is in the top ten. V lost 0 bases to trimming and J lost 7 bases, with 16 bases between them. The CDR3 covers 15 residues. The germline gives CDR1 SGHRS, CDR2 YFSETQ. The sample taken for sequencing was blood. The chain employs TRBV5-1 and TRBJ2-5, with D perhaps being TRBD1 or TRBD2 (5 bases each). The receptor was isolated from a man aged 18-30 years in good health. CDR3 protein: CASSLEGTLGWTQYF. The CDR3 DNA reads TGCGCCAGCAGCTTGGAGGGGACCCTAGGATGGACCCAGTACTTC. The complete variable domain, with remaining parts taken from reference TRBV5-1 and TRBJ2-5, reads KAGVTQTPRYLIKTRGQQVTLSCSPISGHRSVSWYQQTPGQGLQFLFEYFSETQRNKGNFPGRFSGRQFSNSRSEMNVSTLELGDSALYLCASSLEGTLGWTQYFGPGTRLLVL.